The entry below gives a single T cell receptor (beta chain) sequence along with its context. The target antigen is unknown. The sample is drawn from a study of shared clonotypes between healthy human individuals. Broader study findings: The researchers took only blood, and tissue repertoires probably look different. Despite large depth, rarefaction showed incomplete sorted-subset sequencing.

Per germline, CDR1 SGHTA and CDR2 FQGNSA. CDR3 size: 14 residues. After removal of 2 bases from V and 5 bases from J, the junction contained 4 bases not matched to a gene. Produced via immunoSEQ multiplex PCR; TCRdb's table is partial and in-frame only. The repertoire includes fewer than 3 million clones, around 90% of them detected once, and approximately 0.4% sits in the top ten. The chain combines TRBV7-2 with TRBJ1-2; 8 bases line up with TRBD1. Material for sequencing was naive CD4+ T cells from PBMCs. Subset meaning: CD45RA+ positively selected. This clonotype was obtained from a young man in good health. Some clones in this sample may be carry-over from other donors' samples. The CDR3 is CASSLSWTGYGYTF. The CDR3 DNA reads as TGTGCCAGCAGCTTAAGTTGGACAGGGTATGGCTACACCTTC.